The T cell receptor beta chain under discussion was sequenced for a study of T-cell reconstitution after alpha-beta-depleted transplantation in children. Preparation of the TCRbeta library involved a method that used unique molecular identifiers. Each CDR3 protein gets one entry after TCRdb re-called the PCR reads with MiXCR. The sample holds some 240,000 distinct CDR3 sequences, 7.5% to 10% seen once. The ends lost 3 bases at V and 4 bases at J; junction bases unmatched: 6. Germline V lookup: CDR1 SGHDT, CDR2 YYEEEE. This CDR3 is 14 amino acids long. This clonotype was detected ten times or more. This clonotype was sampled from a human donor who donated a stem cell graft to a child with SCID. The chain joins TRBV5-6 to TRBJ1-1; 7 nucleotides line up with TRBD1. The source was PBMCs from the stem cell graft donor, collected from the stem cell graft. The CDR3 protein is CASSSQGTVTEAFF. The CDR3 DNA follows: TGTGCCAGCAGCTCACAGGGGACGGTCACTGAAGCTTTCTTT.